Presented here are 18 T cell receptor beta chains from one specimen sequenced in a study of T-cell memory formation after mild COVID-19. TCRdb reanalysed the 5' RACE reads using MiXCR and keeps one entry per CDR3 protein. Of over 120,000 distinct CDR3 sequences in the sample, 6% to 7% were seen once. The sequenced sample was PBMCs or a T cell subset sorted from them (not recorded which). All receptors derive from an adult woman who had mild COVID-19 (a few samples of this study predate the infection). Cell type and time point are not known.

There are many counts of this clonotype. The rearrangement uses TRBV12-3 or TRBV12-4 and TRBJ1-5; 8 nucleotides match TRBD1. The ends lost 5 bases at V and 4 bases at J; junction bases unmatched: 10. CDR3 length: 16 amino acids. As DNA, the CDR3 is TGTGCCAGCAGTCTGCTCGGGACAGGCCTAAATCAGCCCCAGCATTTT. Translated, it gives CASSLLGTGLNQPQHF.

This clonotype has a handful of counts. The chain uses TRBV6-2 or TRBV6-3 and TRBJ2-1; D tentatively fits TRBD1 or TRBD2 (5 bases each). V lost 2 bases and J lost 6, with 14 bases in between. Germline values: CDR1 MNHEY, CDR2 SVGEGT. The CDR3 is 15 amino acids. CDR3 loop: CASSYGDPRGNEQFF. The CDR3 region has the DNA TGTGCCAGCAGTTACGGGGACCCCCGGGGCAATGAGCAGTTCTTC.

This clonotype came up many times. The genes are TRBV11-2 and TRBJ2-1; D remains unclear. Germline CDR1 and CDR2: SGHAT and FQNNGV. This CDR3 has 16 amino acids. Between the trimmed V and J ends, which lost 4 bases and 8 bases, there was a span of 21 bases. The DNA of the CDR3 is TGTGCCAGCAGCTCCCTTGGCCGGGCAGGTTATTATGAGCAGTTCTTC. It yields the protein CASSSLGRAGYYEQFF. Drawing the rest from reference TRBV11-2 and TRBJ2-1, the complete variable domain is EAGVAQSPRYKIIEKRQSVAFWCNPISGHATLYWYQQILGQGPKLLIQFQNNGVVDDSQLPKDRFSAERLKGVDSTLKIQPAKLEDSAVYLCASSSLGRAGYYEQFFGPGTRLTVL.

The rearrangement uses TRBV5-4 and TRBJ2-7, with TRBD2 matching over 11 bases. V trimming: 0 bases; J trimming: 0 bases; junction bases outside the gene matches: 5. CDR3 size: 17 residues. CDR1 is SGHNT, CDR2 YYREEE, per germline (reference sequence). Here the CDR3 reads CASSLGGLAANSYEQYF. CDR3 nucleotides: TGTGCCAGCAGCTTGGGGGGACTAGCGGCAAACTCCTACGAGCAGTACTTC. Using reference TRBV5-4 and TRBJ2-7 for the parts outside the CDR3, the full variable domain is ETGVTQSPTHLIKTRGQQVTLRCSSQSGHNTVSWYQQALGQGPQFIFQYYREEENGRGNFPPRFSGLQFPNYSSELNVNALELDDSALYLCASSLGGLAANSYEQYFGPGTRLTVT.

The chain couples TRBV6-1 to TRBJ1-3; D gene unclear. Trimming took 7 bases from V and 1 from J, leaving 14 bases between them. The length of the CDR3 is 15 residues. The germline gives CDR1 MNHNS, CDR2 SASEGT. CDR3 nucleotides: TGTGCCAGCAACCCAACCGATAGGTCTGGAAACACCATATATTTT. Translation gives CASNPTDRSGNTIYF.

There are a few counts of this clonotype. The J gene is TRBJ1-2, the V gene TRBV7-9; 7 bases are shared with TRBD1. Germline assignment: CDR1 SEHNR and CDR2 FQNEAQ (reference sequence). The V segment lost 5 bases and the J segment 8 bases; nucleotides outside the gene matches: 11. CDR3 length equals 14 residues. The CDR3 is CASSPAGTARGYTF. The CDR3 coding sequence is TGTGCCAGCAGCCCTGCGGGGACAGCCAGAGGCTACACCTTC.

This clonotype was detected ten times or more. The CDR3, as DNA: TGTGCCAGCAGCCGGAGACTATCCACACAGGGGAACACCGGGGAGCTGTTTTTT. Residues: CASSRRLSTQGNTGELFF. This chain joins TRBV4-2 and TRBJ2-2, with a possible D match to TRBD1 (6 bases). This CDR3 contains 18 residues. Trimming removed 4 bases at V and 1 base at J, with 19 bases between. From germline, CDR1 is LGHNA and CDR2 YNFKEQ.

This clonotype was detected ten times or more. The V call is TRBV9, the J call TRBJ2-4; weak D call: TRBD2 (5 bases). Trimming shortened V by 3 bases and J by 6 bases, and 13 bases separated the two germline ends. This CDR3 contains 14 residues. From germline, CDR1 is SGDLS and CDR2 YYNGEE. The CDR3 DNA sequence: TGTGCCAGCAGCGACTCGACTATTACAAACATTCAGTACTTC. Amino acid sequence: CASSDSTITNIQYF.

This clonotype has ten or more counts. The CDR3 coding sequence is TGTGCCAGCAACCCACAGGGGCTATCTGGAAACACCATATATTTT. This codes for CASNPQGLSGNTIYF. The genes are TRBV12-3 or TRBV12-4 and TRBJ1-3, with 7 bases that match TRBD1. CDR3 length: 15 residues. Losses at the gene ends were 7 bases for V and 1 base for J; bases not matched to a gene: 7.

The chain combines TRBV20-1 with TRBJ1-2; 8 nucleotides agree with TRBD1. The CDR3 loop spans 14 amino acids. After removal of 0 bases from V and 8 bases from J, the junction contained 8 bases not matched to a gene. Germline V gene sequence: CDR1 DFQATT, CDR2 SNEGSKA (reference sequence). CDR3 nucleotides: TGCAGTGCTAGAGATTTAAACAGGGGGTACGGCTACACCTTC. Its protein product is CSARDLNRGYGYTF.

This clonotype was counted many times. V is TRBV21-1 and J is TRBJ2-6; the D call of TRBD2 is as the table states it, not checked on the DNA. TRBV21-1 is termed a pseudogene. This CDR3 has 18 residues. CDR3 sequence (DNA): TGTGCCAGCAGCAAGAACAGCGGGTTCAACTCTGGGGCCAACGTCCTGACTTTC. This gives the protein CASSKNSGFNSGANVLTF.

The table lists this clonotype with many counts. The chain links TRBV4-2 to TRBJ2-5, with 11 nucleotides matching TRBD2. J gave up 2 bases and V 1 base, and 0 bases lay outside the gene matches. Germline V gene data show CDR1 as LGHNA and CDR2 as YNFKEQ. The CDR3 contains 15 residues. DNA of the CDR3: TGTGCCAGCAGCCAAGGACTAGCGGGGCAAGAGACCCAGTACTTC. It encodes CASSQGLAGQETQYF.

This clonotype has more than one count but fewer than ten. The V and J genes are TRBV7-7 and TRBJ1-1; D is unclear. Deletions cut 5 bases from V and 4 bases from J, with 11 bases between. The CDR3 is made up of 13 amino acids. Germline lookup yields CDR1 SSHAT and CDR2 FNYEAQ (reference sequence). The CDR3 sequence is CASSTDGPTEAFF. CDR3 bases: TGTGCCAGCAGCACGGACGGTCCCACTGAAGCTTTCTTT.

This clonotype was counted many times. V is TRBV7-3 and J is TRBJ2-3; tentatively, D is TRBD1 (5 bases). Trimming pared 5 bases from V and 4 bases from J, leaving 13 bases between. CDR1 and CDR2 from the germline V gene are SGHTA and FQGTGA. This CDR3 comprises 14 residues. The CDR3, as DNA: TGTGCCAGCAGCCGAAGCTTACAGGCAGATACGCAGTATTTT. It encodes CASSRSLQADTQYF.

In this sample, this clonotype turned up a few times. The V call is TRBV6-2 or TRBV6-3, the J call TRBJ2-2; 12 bases line up with TRBD2. The V segment lost 2 bases and the J segment 3 bases; nucleotides outside the gene matches: 7. CDR3 length: 18 amino acids. Germline V gene sequence: CDR1 MNHEY, CDR2 SVGEGT. CDR3 coding DNA: TGTGCCAGCAGTTACGTGACTAGCGGGAGACCCCACACCGGGGAGCTGTTTTTT. Translated, it gives CASSYVTSGRPHTGELFF.

This clonotype turned up a few times. The V gene is TRBV6-5, the J gene TRBJ1-5; no definite D call. The CDR3 loop spans 16 amino acids. Germline-derived CDR1 and CDR2 are MNHEY and SVGAGI. V gave up 2 bases and J gave up 0 bases, with 11 bases separating them. CDR3 bases: TGTGCCAGCAGTTACCCAAGGTTAGATAGCAATCAGCCCCAGCATTTT. Residues: CASSYPRLDSNQPQHF.

This clonotype was recorded a few times. This chain joins TRBV12-3 or TRBV12-4 and TRBJ2-7; 7 bases map to TRBD1. The V gene end was trimmed by 0 bases and the J gene end by 5 bases; junction bases not matched to a gene: 7. The CDR3 runs to 15 residues. CDR3 residues: CASSLAYYRGDEQYF. The CDR3 coding sequence is TGTGCCAGCAGTTTAGCCTACTACAGGGGCGACGAGCAGTACTTC.

This clonotype came up many times. The genes are TRBV20-1 and TRBJ2-7, with 7 nucleotides matching TRBD2. This CDR3 comprises 15 residues. With 1 base clipped from V and 0 bases from J, the junction kept 6 bases outside the gene matches. Per the germline V gene, CDR1 is DFQATT and CDR2 is SNEGSKA (reference sequence). CDR3 sequence (DNA): TGCAGTGCTAGAGGTAGGGACTACGTCTCCTACGAGCAGTACTTC. This gives the protein CSARGRDYVSYEQYF.